This section outlines one T cell receptor beta chain sequence together with its context. What it binds is not known. These data come from a study of cytomegalovirus exposure and HLA in healthy donors. Study at large: The approximately 110 validation repertoires and the 650 to 850 first-cohort repertoires shared a platform, a later analysis reported. Study results and caveats: The listing of approximately 160 TCR beta chains classed them as cytomegalovirus-associated.

V lost 6 bases to trimming and J lost 2 bases; unmatched junction nucleotides: 3. The germline gives CDR1 SEHNR, CDR2 FQNEAQ (reference sequence). The CDR3 consists of 13 residues. The repertoire was sequenced with immunoSEQ multiplex PCR; TCRdb's copy has only in-frame clones and lacks some. The sample lists about 60,000 clones, under 95% seen once, with 1% to 1.2% in the top ten. The validation cohort, a group of some 120 subjects, included the donors and was separate from the approximately 660-subject first cohort. This sequence joins TRBV7-9 and TRBJ1-2; 7 positions match TRBD1. The sequenced sample was PBMCs. The clonotype was recovered from a man between 18 and 35 years old in good health and CMV-seronegative. In DNA form, the CDR3 reads TGTGCCAGCAGGACAGGGACGAACTATGGCTACACCTTC. It encodes CASRTGTNYGYTF.